This TCR beta chain was identified during a study of blood T cell repertoires in COVID-19 (TCRdb year 2020). Concerning the study at large: Collaborator samples came from the United States, Italy and Spain and covered acute and convalescent phases of COVID-19. The prospective study material was composed of cDNA or gDNA derived from T cells, B-cell-depleted T cells, or PBMCs. Deeply sampled blood TCRbeta repertoires from subjects exposed to, actively infected with, or recovered from COVID-19 were included in the dataset. The repertoires were released in a freely available public database meant as a resource for research on the immune response to SARS-CoV-2. Samples came from the ongoing ImmuneRACE study (first 160 participants) plus 1,254 subjects from 6 global collaborators. The sample metadata nearly always contained a de-identified subject ID, COVID-19 status, age in years and sex. Where available, HLA class I and class II types were taken from metadata supplied by the sample provider and were not determined by assay-based typing. Study-wide findings and limitations: The quantity of clinical and demographic metadata differed by source and by participant and was supplied without curation.

One collaborating source in Seattle enrolled patients while the patients were actively infected and followed the patients over time throughout the course of disease. Whole blood was collected in K2EDTA tubes by collaborating institutions according to the institutions' own protocols. Collaborator samples were shipped for TCRbeta analysis as frozen whole blood, isolated PBMCs, or DNA extracted from either sample type. V drops 2 bases and J drops 1 base, leaving 2 bases in between. The CDR3 covers 12 residues, taking in both the cysteine and the phenylalanine. Only the CDR3 part of the read is kept: 36 bases, read in frame from the first base. As encoded in the germline V gene, CDR1 is SNHLY while CDR2 is FYNNEI. The immunoSEQ Assay, a bias-controlled multiplex PCR, was used to amplify TCRbeta CDR3 regions from genomic DNA. The authors' pipeline ran thus. Nucleated cell counts per sample were estimated from amplification of reference gene primers within the assay. To quantify the absolute abundance of each unique TCRbeta CDR3 rearrangement, sequence reads were collapsed and filtered. For each sample, productive Simpson clonality was calculated as the square root of Simpson's diversity index across productive rearrangements. TCRdb retrieved this table from immuneACCESS and kept in-frame rearrangements only. Not all clones are present; in checked studies, unresolved V genes account for under half, and no reason is known for the remainder. D and trimming were read from the DNA, whereas the V and J calls and clone size are those reported in that table. This sample gives some 240,000 clones in total; roughly 85% of them show up just once. The ten largest clones capture over 2% of the sample.

With regard to this clone: Its recognized antigen is unknown. Base qualities are missing; no much larger clone stands one base away.

This chain joins TRBV2 to TRBJ1-2; no D gene can be assigned with confidence. The sequencing sample was made of peripheral blood. This receptor was identified in a woman in her 70s with COVID-19, enrolled during active disease. For the CDR3, the sequence is CASSEYNYGYTF. The DNA sequence is TGTGCCAGCAGTGAATATAACTATGGCTACACCTTC. When the CDR3 is completed using the reference TRBV2 and TRBJ1-2 genes on either side, the full variable domain is EPEVTQTPSHQVTQMGQEVILRCVPISNHLYFYWYRQILGQKVEFLVSFYNNEISEKSEIFDDQFSVERPDGSNFTLKIRSTKLEDSAMYFCASSEYNYGYTFGSGTRLTVV.